A selection of T cell receptor beta chains follows, all from one sample in a study of OX40 agonist ivuxolimab in advanced cancers. Repertoires were generated with immunoSEQ multiplex PCR, while TCRdb's copy carries only in-frame clones and drops some. Among 90,000 or so clones, 91% were seen once, and the ten largest hold 2% to 3%. The starting material was CD4+ or CD8+ T cells sorted from blood, obtained in a trial of the OX40 agonist ivuxolimab. The source of these receptors is an adult with an advanced solid tumor such as melanoma, head and neck, liver or kidney cancer. Both conserved end residues are part of each CDR3. D genes are given only for firm matches. Expanded clones get a size class; other rows say once, few or many, or leave the size out.

clone_size	v_call	j_call	d_call	cdr3_aa	cdr3_nt
-	TRBV7-2	TRBJ1-4	-	CASSPRGGEGEKLFF	TGTGCCAGCAGCCCCCGGGGAGGGGAAGGTGAAAAACTGTTTTTT
-	TRBV6-1	TRBJ1-6	-	CASREGRGNSPLHF	TGTGCCAGCAGGGAGGGGCGCGGGAATTCACCCCTCCACTTT
once	TRBV29-1	TRBJ2-5	TRBD2	CSVGAGVGETQYF	TGCAGCGTTGGAGCGGGAGTCGGGGAGACCCAGTACTTC
-	TRBV7-9	TRBJ2-3	-	CASSFGVEHDTQYF	TGTGCCAGCAGCTTCGGGGTAGAGCACGATACGCAGTATTTT
-	TRBV29-1	TRBJ2-3	TRBD2	CSVEVGSGSIPDTQYF	TGCAGCGTGGAAGTGGGTAGCGGGAGTATCCCAGATACGCAGTATTTT
-	TRBV9	TRBJ2-2	-	CASSVVAGELFF	TGTGCCAGCAGCGTAGTGGCCGGGGAGCTGTTTTTT
-	TRBV15	TRBJ2-3	-	CATSRGLDTARDTQYF	TGTGCCACCAGCAGAGGTTTGGACACAGCAAGGGATACGCAGTATTTT
once	TRBV19	TRBJ2-1	-	CASSTGTAGSGQFF	TGTGCCAGTAGTACCGGGACAGCCGGTAGCGGGCAGTTCTTC
-	TRBV7-9	TRBJ1-5	-	CASSLNWNQPQHF	TGTGCCAGCAGCTTAAATTGGAATCAGCCCCAGCATTTT
-	TRBV19	TRBJ2-7	TRBD1	CASSKNRGNYEQYF	TGTGCCAGTAGTAAAAACAGGGGTAACTACGAGCAGTACTTC
-	TRBV25-1	TRBJ2-3	-	CASIRQNTDTQYF	TGTGCCAGCATTAGGCAGAACACAGATACGCAGTATTTT
-	TRBV10-1	TRBJ2-2	TRBD2	CASSDWGGISGTGELFF	TGCGCCAGCAGTGATTGGGGGGGGATTTCGGGCACCGGGGAGCTGTTTTTT
-	TRBV30	TRBJ2-5	TRBD2	CAWSWTSGSETQYF	TGTGCCTGGAGTTGGACTAGCGGGAGCGAGACCCAGTACTTC
-	TRBV28	TRBJ2-3	-	CASKPASTDTQYF	TGTGCCAGCAAACCAGCTAGCACAGATACGCAGTATTTT
-	TRBV29-1	TRBJ2-7	-	CSVLSGGPEQYF	TGCAGCGTCCTATCTGGGGGTCCCGAGCAGTACTTC
-	TRBV30	TRBJ1-1	-	CAWSLELLNTEAFF	TGTGCCTGGAGTCTAGAACTCCTGAACACTGAAGCTTTCTTT
-	TRBV18	TRBJ2-1	-	CASSPAGVMNEQFF	TGTGCCAGCTCACCAGCGGGCGTTATGAATGAGCAGTTCTTC
-	TRBV9	TRBJ1-1	TRBD1	CASSARDRAVDTEAFF	TGTGCCAGCAGCGCCCGGGACAGGGCGGTCGACACTGAAGCTTTCTTT
once	TRBV9	TRBJ2-1	-	CASSVGPSLGGEQFF	TGTGCCAGCAGCGTAGGGCCCAGTCTCGGGGGTGAGCAGTTCTTC
-	TRBV7-6	TRBJ1-1	-	CASSFHNKNTEAFF	TGTGCCAGCAGCTTCCATAATAAGAACACTGAAGCTTTCTTT
-	TRBV28	TRBJ2-2	-	CASSLSPPRPGELFF	TGTGCCAGCAGTTTATCCCCTCCACGACCCGGGGAGCTGTTTTTT
-	TRBV5-6	TRBJ2-7	-	CASSGGLGREQYF	TGTGCCAGCAGCGGTGGACTGGGTCGGGAGCAGTACTTC
-	TRBV11-2	TRBJ2-7	TRBD1	CASSVRDRSYEQYF	TGTGCCAGCAGCGTCAGGGACAGGTCCTACGAGCAGTACTTC
-	TRBV30	TRBJ2-2	-	CAWSRGAVF	TGTGCCTGGAGTCGGGGAGCTGTTTTT
-	TRBV28	TRBJ2-1	TRBD1	CASSASQGIYNEQFF	TGTGCCAGCAGTGCGTCACAGGGGATTTACAATGAGCAGTTCTTC
-	TRBV2	TRBJ1-2	-	CASRRMDGYTF	TGTGCCAGCAGGAGGATGGATGGCTACACCTTC
-	TRBV7-2	TRBJ2-3	-	CASSSQADTQYF	TGTGCCAGCAGCTCCCAGGCGGATACGCAGTATTTT
once	TRBV7-2	TRBJ2-3	-	CATGGGLGTDTQYF	TGTGCCACCGGAGGGGGGTTGGGTACAGATACGCAGTATTTT
-	TRBV6-5	TRBJ1-5	-	CASSYEGGRVQPQHF	TGTGCCAGCAGTTACGAGGGGGGGAGGGTTCAGCCCCAGCATTTT
-	TRBV7-2	TRBJ2-7	-	CASSSSGAGYEQYF	TGTGCCAGCAGCAGCTCAGGGGCAGGCTACGAGCAGTACTTC
-	TRBV6-5	TRBJ2-7	-	CASTPLLGGHEQYF	TGTGCCAGCACCCCCCTCCTAGGGGGACACGAGCAGTACTTC
-	TRBV18	TRBJ2-3	-	CASSPPAGDTQYF	TGTGCCAGCTCACCACCGGCGGGGGATACGCAGTATTTT
-	TRBV23-1	TRBJ2-1	TRBD2	CASSQSLEGLAHEQFF	TGCGCCAGCAGTCAATCACTTGAGGGACTAGCCCATGAGCAGTTCTTC
-	TRBV28	TRBJ1-2	-	CASSLTYGYTF	TGTGCCAGCAGTTTAACCTATGGCTACACCTTC
few	TRBV6-6	TRBJ1-2	-	CASSQVHGYTF	TGTGCCAGCAGTCAGGTCCATGGCTACACCTTC
-	TRBV9	TRBJ2-7	-	CASSVEIGASYEQYF	TGTGCCAGCAGCGTAGAGATTGGGGCCTCCTACGAGCAGTACTTC
-	TRBV28	TRBJ1-2	-	CASSSNKLYGYTF	TGTGCCAGCAGTTCCAACAAACTTTATGGCTACACCTTC
-	TRBV19	TRBJ1-2	-	CASSPGIFRSANYGYTF	TGTGCCAGTAGTCCCGGGATTTTCCGTTCAGCTAACTATGGCTACACCTTC
once	TRBV10-3	TRBJ1-4	-	CAISESPGVGEKLFF	TGTGCCATCAGTGAGTCACCAGGCGTGGGTGAAAAACTGTTTTTT
-	TRBV7-8	TRBJ2-7	TRBD1	CASSLIDRGYEQYF	TGTGCCAGCAGCTTAATCGACAGGGGATACGAGCAGTACTTC
-	TRBV2	TRBJ2-6	-	CASRLQGGVGANVLTF	TGTGCCAGCAGGTTGCAGGGGGGTGTGGGGGCCAACGTCCTGACTTTC
-	TRBV6-5	TRBJ2-3	TRBD2	CASSYGLAVSTDTQYF	TGTGCCAGCAGTTACGGACTAGCTGTTAGCACAGATACGCAGTATTTT
-	TRBV28	TRBJ1-4	-	CASSLSLGKLFF	TGTGCCAGCAGTTTATCCCTAGGGAAACTGTTTTTT
-	TRBV19	TRBJ1-4	-	CASSIMGDRLFF	TGTGCCAGTAGTATAATGGGCGACAGACTGTTTTTT
-	TRBV19	TRBJ1-4	TRBD1	CASSVTGGPNEKLFF	TGTGCCAGTAGTGTAACAGGGGGGCCTAATGAAAAACTGTTTTTT
-	TRBV5-1	TRBJ2-5	TRBD2	CASSYGSGSQETQYF	TGCGCCAGCAGCTATGGTAGCGGGTCCCAAGAGACCCAGTACTTC
-	TRBV28	TRBJ1-5	-	CATLGTRPPRQPQHF	TGTGCCACCTTAGGGACCAGGCCGCCACGCCAGCCCCAGCATTTT